These 27 T cell receptor beta chains were all obtained from the same sample, sequenced in a study of blood T cell repertoires in COVID-19. Sequenced by immunoSEQ multiplex PCR; TCRdb stores in-frame clones only, minus some. Of 200,000 or so clones in the sample, around 80% were seen once. Input material: peripheral blood. Every receptor here comes from a human donor in a cohort sampled during active COVID-19.

This rearrangement joins TRBV29-1 to TRBJ1-2; perhaps TRBD1 as D (5 bases). CDR1 is SQVTM and CDR2 is ANQGSEA in the germline V gene. The V end was cut by 5 bases, the J end by 2 bases, with 15 bases between. The length of the CDR3 is 14 residues. The CDR3 DNA is TGCAGCGTTTCCAATACAGGTACCAACTATGGCTACACCTTC. Translated: CSVSNTGTNYGYTF.

To note about this clone: This specimen includes other DNA sequences encoding the same CDR3. The chain combines TRBV5-5 with TRBJ1-2, with D perhaps matching TRBD1 (5 bases). Germline V gene sequence: CDR1 SGHKS, CDR2 YYEKEE (reference sequence). With 4 bases removed from V and 3 bases from J, the gap between germline ends came to 10 bases. The CDR3 is 13 amino acids. Here the CDR3 reads CASSRTGDYGYTF. The CDR3 DNA sequence: TGTGCCAGCAGCCGAACGGGGGACTATGGCTACACCTTC.

The V gene is TRBV6-1, the J gene TRBJ2-1; perhaps TRBD1 as D (5 bases). There are 14 residues in the CDR3. Germline CDR1 is MNHNS and CDR2 is SASEGT. Trimming took 0 bases from V and 7 from J, leaving 10 bases between them. The CDR3 sequence: CASSEAAGWNEQFF. CDR3 bases: TGTGCCAGCAGTGAAGCGGCAGGGTGGAATGAGCAGTTCTTC.

This clone came up a few times. V and J are TRBV19 and TRBJ2-5; no clear D gene. There are 13 residues in the CDR3. Trimming removed 3 bases at V and 2 bases at J, with 7 bases between. Germline CDR1 is LNHDA and CDR2 is SQIVND (reference sequence). Written as DNA, the CDR3 is TGTGCCAGTAGTATGTTGGAGCAAGAGACCCAGTACTTC. This encodes CASSMLEQETQYF. Variable domain in full (rest from reference TRBV19 and TRBJ2-5): DGGITQSPKYLFRKEGQNVTLSCEQNLNHDAMYWYRQDPGQGLRLIYYSQIVNDFQKGDIAEGYSVSREKKESFPLTVTSAQKNPTAFYLCASSMLEQETQYFGPGTRLLVL.

V and J are TRBV28 and TRBJ2-7; 16 bases are shared with TRBD2. CDR3 size: 17 residues. CDR1 and CDR2 (germline): MDHEN, SYDVKM. J lost 6 bases, V lost 4 bases, and 9 bases had no gene match. DNA for the CDR3: TGTGCCAGCAGTTCCGGGACTAGCGGGAGGGCCGGGGTCGAGCAGTACTTC. Amino acids: CASSSGTSGRAGVEQYF.

The rearrangement uses TRBV27 and TRBJ2-7, with TRBD2 identical over 8 bases. CDR1 and CDR2 from the germline V gene are MNHEY and SMNVEV (reference sequence). The CDR3 covers 14 residues. Losses at the gene ends were 6 bases for V and 1 base for J; bases not matched to a gene: 5. CDR3 region: CASRLAGLSYEQYF. CDR3 bases: TGTGCCAGCAGGTTAGCGGGGCTTTCCTACGAGCAGTACTTC.

This chain links TRBV12-3 or TRBV12-4 with TRBJ1-1; possible D gene TRBD1, 6 bases. Trimming shortened V by 10 bases and J by 5 bases, and 17 bases separated the two germline ends. The CDR3 extends over 13 amino acids. CDR3: CATTLGGQTEAFF. The CDR3 DNA reads as TGTGCCACCACACTGGGCGGACAGACTGAAGCTTTCTTT.

This clone was seen more than once but under ten times. V is TRBV18 and J is TRBJ1-5; 8 bases agree with TRBD1. The length of the CDR3 is 15 residues. The germline V gene has CDR1 KGHSH and CDR2 LQKENI. The J segment lost 2 bases and the V segment lost 6 bases, leaving 6 bases of the junction unmatched. The CDR3 here is CASSSDRVGNQPQHF. In DNA, the CDR3 is TGTGCCAGCTCTTCGGACAGGGTAGGCAATCAGCCCCAGCATTTT.

The chain employs TRBV6-5 and TRBJ2-2; D unclear. The CDR3 sequence is 15 residues long. The germline V and J ends were trimmed by 2 bases and 1 base, with 8 bases remaining between them. From germline, CDR1 is MNHEY and CDR2 SVGAGI. The CDR3 sequence is CASSYRRRNTGELFF. CDR3 nucleotides: TGTGCCAGCAGTTACCGGAGAAGGAACACCGGGGAGCTGTTTTTT.

This rearrangement joins TRBV18 to TRBJ1-3; possible D gene TRBD1, 6 bases. The CDR3 is 16 amino acids. Germline CDR1 KGHSH, CDR2 LQKENI. The ends were cut back, 6 bases at V and 1 base at J, with 16 bases in the middle. CDR3 sequence: CASSRSTGSSGNTIYF. CDR3 coding DNA: TGTGCCAGCTCCCGGTCAACAGGGAGTTCTGGAAACACCATATATTTT.

The chain carries TRBV7-9 and TRBJ2-5; perhaps TRBD2 as D (6 bases). The CDR3 is made up of 16 amino acids. The germline V and J ends were trimmed by 2 bases and 5 bases, with 18 bases remaining between them. Germline CDR1 reads SEHNR; CDR2 reads FQNEAQ (reference sequence). CDR3 in DNA: TGTGCCAGCAGCTTACCCGGCGGGGTTAAGAGGGAGACCCAGTACTTC. Its protein is CASSLPGGVKRETQYF.

The chain uses TRBV5-6 and TRBJ2-7; 12 bases match TRBD2. V lost 2 bases and J lost 2; bases outside the gene matches: 2. There are 15 residues in the CDR3. CDR1 and CDR2 (germline): SGHDT, YYEEEE. The CDR3 here is CASSLGLAGPYEQYF. CDR3 DNA sequence: TGTGCCAGCAGCTTAGGACTAGCGGGGCCCTACGAGCAGTACTTC.

The gene calls are TRBV10-3 and TRBJ2-4; the match to TRBD2 covers 10 bases. The junction had 9 bases not matched to a gene; V was cut back by 4 bases and J by 9 bases. The CDR3 is 15 amino acids. Germline CDR1 is ENHRY and CDR2 is SYGVKD. CDR3: CAISATGGLASIQYF. The CDR3 DNA follows: TGTGCCATCAGTGCTACAGGGGGACTAGCGAGCATTCAGTACTTC.

The rearrangement links TRBV29-1 to TRBJ1-1, with 9 bases fitting TRBD1. Germline lookup yields CDR1 SQVTM and CDR2 ANQGSEA. This CDR3 region has 12 residues. The junction had 9 bases not matched to a gene; V was cut back by 5 bases and J by 11 bases. This chain's CDR3 is CSVWGTGSIAFF. The DNA of the CDR3 is TGCAGCGTTTGGGGGACAGGGTCGATTGCTTTCTTT.

This sequence joins TRBV5-1 and TRBJ1-2; 7 bases line up with TRBD1. Trimming removed 5 bases from V and 4 bases from J; junction bases left unmatched: 5. Germline CDR1 SGHRS, CDR2 YFSETQ. The CDR3 spans 13 residues. Here the CDR3 DNA reads TGCGCCAGCAGTGCGGGACAGACCTATGGCTACACCTTC. This gives the protein CASSAGQTYGYTF.

This rearrangement joins TRBV20-1 to TRBJ2-7; D may be TRBD2 (6 bases). Germline CDR1 reads DFQATT; CDR2 reads SNEGSKA (reference sequence). The length of the CDR3 is 14 residues. V gave up 3 bases and J gave up 0 bases, with 12 bases separating them. The CDR3 DNA reads TGCAGTGCTAGTAGAACTAGCATCTCCTACGAGCAGTACTTC. Translated: CSASRTSISYEQYF.

The V and J genes are TRBV4-2 and TRBJ2-7; 12 positions match TRBD2. Germline assignment: CDR1 LGHNA and CDR2 YNFKEQ. The CDR3 runs 16 residues. Losses at the gene ends were 0 bases for V and 2 bases for J; bases not matched to a gene: 2. The CDR3 is CASSQDWTSGAYEQYF. CDR3 in DNA: TGTGCCAGCAGCCAAGATTGGACTAGCGGGGCCTACGAGCAGTACTTC.

V usage is TRBV2 and J usage is TRBJ1-4, with TRBD1 matching 9 bases. CDR1 SNHLY and CDR2 FYNNEI come from the germline V gene. This CDR3 contains 12 residues. Trimming took 8 bases from V and 5 from J; bases not matched to a gene: 0. The CDR3 DNA follows: TGTGCCAGCGACAGGGGGAATGAAAAACTGTTTTTT. It translates to CASDRGNEKLFF.

V and J are TRBV19 and TRBJ1-3; TRBD1 matches at 7 bases. The CDR3 loop spans 17 amino acids. Germline lookup yields CDR1 LNHDA and CDR2 SQIVND (reference sequence). The ends lost 2 bases at V and 0 bases at J; junction bases unmatched: 7. The CDR3 reads CASSITGTASSGNTIYF. In nucleotides, the CDR3 is TGTGCCAGTAGTATAACCGGGACAGCGAGCTCTGGAAACACCATATATTTT.

This chain connects TRBV5-1 to TRBJ2-7, with 9 bases that match TRBD2. CDR1 is SGHRS, CDR2 YFSETQ, per germline. V was clipped by 0 bases and J by 2 bases; unmatched bases: 3. CDR3 length: 15 residues. DNA for the CDR3: TGCGCCAGCAGCTTGGGACTAGCGGCCACCTACGAGCAGTACTTC. As protein: CASSLGLAATYEQYF. The full variable domain, rest sourced from reference TRBV5-1 and TRBJ2-7, is KAGVTQTPRYLIKTRGQQVTLSCSPISGHRSVSWYQQTPGQGLQFLFEYFSETQRNKGNFPGRFSGRQFSNSRSEMNVSTLELGDSALYLCASSLGLAATYEQYFGPGTRLTVT.

The chain joins TRBV7-9 to TRBJ1-4, with TRBD1 matching 12 bases. The CDR3 is made up of 16 amino acids. Germline V gene lookup returns CDR1 SEHNR and CDR2 FQNEAQ (reference sequence). The J segment lost 8 bases and the V segment lost 5 bases, leaving 9 bases of the junction unmatched. The CDR3 region is CASSGDRGRLVEKLFF. CDR3 DNA sequence: TGTGCCAGCAGCGGGGACAGGGGGCGTCTTGTGGAAAAACTGTTTTTT.

This clone turned up a few times. The rearrangement joins TRBV30 to TRBJ1-2, with TRBD1 matching over 8 bases. This CDR3 comprises 13 residues. V was pared by 4 bases and J by 7 bases, with 8 bases of the junction left unmatched. The germline CDR1 and CDR2 sequences are GTSNPN and SVGIG (reference sequence). CDR3 bases: TGTGCCTGGATCGCGGACAGGGTGGGTGGCTACACCTTC. It encodes CAWIADRVGGYTF.

The CDR3: CASSLTGTGGSGELFF. The CDR3 coding sequence is TGTGCCAGCAGTTTAACCGGGACAGGGGGATCCGGGGAGCTGTTTTTT. The chain uses TRBV6-5 and TRBJ2-2; 11 bases align to TRBD1. V was pared by 4 bases and J by 6 bases, with 7 bases of the junction left unmatched. This CDR3 has 16 residues. Germline loops: CDR1 MNHEY, CDR2 SVGAGI.

The chain uses TRBV7-3 and TRBJ2-1, with 12 bases that match TRBD2. Germline CDR1 SGHTA, CDR2 FQGTGA. The CDR3 loop spans 15 amino acids. Trimming at V came to 4 bases and at J to 5 bases, leaving 3 bases not matched to a gene. CDR3 loop: CASSSGLAGNNEQFF. CDR3 coding DNA: TGTGCCAGCAGCTCTGGACTAGCGGGAAACAATGAGCAGTTCTTC.

The chain uses TRBV5-1 and TRBJ2-1; perhaps TRBD1 as D (6 bases). The CDR3 contains 16 residues. V dropped 0 bases and J dropped 2 bases, with 12 bases sitting between them. Germline V lookup: CDR1 SGHRS, CDR2 YFSETQ. CDR3 sequence: CASSLAASGAYNEQFF. In DNA, the CDR3 is TGCGCCAGCAGCTTGGCCGCATCAGGGGCCTACAATGAGCAGTTCTTC.

This chain connects TRBV5-4 to TRBJ2-5; 9 nucleotides align to TRBD1. Germline V gene sequence: CDR1 SGHNT, CDR2 YYREEE (reference sequence). The CDR3 spans 14 residues. V shed 4 bases and J 4 bases; nucleotides not matched to a gene: 5. CDR3 DNA: TGTGCCAGCAGCCCACCGGGACAGGGAGAGACCCAGTACTTC. Its translation is CASSPPGQGETQYF.

The chain carries TRBV6-1 and TRBJ2-7; 9 bases are a match to TRBD2. CDR1 and CDR2 (germline): MNHNS, SASEGT. The V gene end was trimmed by 2 bases and the J gene end by 2 bases; junction bases not matched to a gene: 16. The length of the CDR3 is 19 residues. The DNA for the CDR3 is TGTGCCAGCAGTGAAAGGGTAGGGGGACTAGCCACCTCACCCTACGAGCAGTACTTC. Translation: CASSERVGGLATSPYEQYF.